Following are 21 T cell receptor beta chains from one sample sequenced in a study of regulatory T cells in long-lasting Graves disease. With iRepertoire HTBI primers and Arm-PCR of CDR3 regions, TCR beta libraries were built. TCRdb analysed the multiplex PCR reads with MiXCR anew, one entry per CDR3 protein. The sample records 550,000 to 650,000 distinct CDR3 sequences, about 16% being singletons. Time point in this sample: newly diagnosed GD, antithyroid drugs for less than 3 months. From RNA extracted from PBMCs, the TCR library was made. These data are also associated with another study on T cells in Graves' hyperthyroidism and ophthalmopathy.

The source material was peripheral blood mononuclear cells (PBMCs), sampled at new diagnosis, from a patient treated with antithyroid drugs. Receptor source: a man aged 18 to 29 with Graves disease.

This clonotype occurred a few times. V gene TRBV19 combines with J gene TRBJ1-6; D is unresolved. Germline CDR1 reads LNHDA; CDR2 reads SQIVND (reference sequence). The CDR3 is 14 residues long. V was shortened by 8 bases and J by 7 bases, with 15 bases between the two germline ends. CDR3 loop: CASSEKTANSPLHF. The CDR3 DNA follows: TGTGCCAGTTCCGAAAAAACAGCAAATTCACCCCTCCACTTT.

On this clonotype itself: A much larger clone lies a single base off, so this may be a read error. The V gene is TRBV6-1, the J gene TRBJ2-3; D may be TRBD2 (6 bases). Germline-derived CDR1 and CDR2 are MNHNS and SASEGT. The CDR3 is 13 amino acids. DNA of the CDR3: TGTGCCAGCACTCAACTAGCCTCAGATACGCGGTATTTT. Translating gives CASTQLASDTRYF.

With respect to this clonotype: This may be a read error: a much more frequent sequence differs by one nucleotide. The chain uses TRBV29-1 and TRBJ2-7; 14 bases are a match to TRBD2. The CDR3 totals 12 residues. The V and J ends lost 7 bases and 7 bases, in that order; junction bases with no gene match: 3. The germline V gene encodes CDR1 SQVTM and CDR2 ANQGSEA. The CDR3 region has the DNA TGCAGCGGGGGACTAGCGGGAGTTGAGCAGTACTTC. Protein product: CSGGLAGVEQYF.

This clonotype came up a few times. The chain recombines TRBV19 with TRBJ2-5; TRBD1 or TRBD2 may be the D gene (5 bases each). Trimming removed 3 bases at V and 3 bases at J, with 11 bases between. Germline V gene data show CDR1 as LNHDA and CDR2 as SQIVND (reference sequence). This CDR3 has 14 residues. The DNA of the CDR3 is TGTGCCAGTAGTATGTGGGGACGCGAAGAGACCCAGTACTTC. It translates to CASSMWGREETQYF.

This clonotype was detected only a few times. The chain recombines TRBV6-5 with TRBJ2-7; TRBD2 might be the D (5 bases). Trimming shortened V by 1 base and J by 4 bases, and 11 bases separated the two germline ends. Germline CDR1 is MNHEY and CDR2 is SVGAGI. The CDR3 extends over 14 amino acids. The CDR3 nucleotides are TGTGCCAGCAGTTACTTTGAGCGGAGATACGAGCAGTACTTC. Translation gives CASSYFERRYEQYF.

This clonotype occurred once. A read error may explain this, as a much larger clone is one base away. The chain combines TRBV2 with TRBJ2-7; TRBD2 matches 8 bases. This CDR3 has 14 amino acids. Germline V gene lookup returns CDR1 SNHLY and CDR2 FYNNEI. Trimming at V came to 10 bases and at J to 7 bases, leaving 15 bases not matched to a gene. DNA of the CDR3: TGTGCCACCCGGAGCGGGAGCTCCTACAATGAGCAGTACTTC. Encoded protein: CATRSGSSYNEQYF.

Ten or more counts support this clonotype. J is TRBJ1-2 and V is TRBV7-9; weak D call: TRBD1 (5 bases). Per germline, CDR1 SEHNR and CDR2 FQNEAQ (reference sequence). The CDR3 runs 15 residues. V was pared by 6 bases and J by 6 bases, with 20 bases between. CDR3: CASSFRSGPPDGYTF. The CDR3 region has the DNA TGTGCCAGCAGTTTTAGGTCGGGACCCCCGGATGGCTACACCTTC.

This chain joins TRBV28 and TRBJ1-5, with 12 bases matching TRBD1. The V and J ends lost 1 base and 5 bases, in that order; junction bases with no gene match: 9. Per the germline V gene, CDR1 is MDHEN and CDR2 is SYDVKM. The CDR3 consists of 18 residues. Here the CDR3 DNA reads TGTGCCAGCAGTTTATTCACCGGGACAGGGGGCCGGGATCAGCCCCAGCATTTT. Translation: CASSLFTGTGGRDQPQHF.

This clonotype has at least ten counts. The V and J genes are TRBV5-1 and TRBJ2-1; D is tentatively TRBD1 or TRBD2 (5 bases each). This CDR3 has 15 amino acids. Germline V CDR1 and CDR2: SGHRS, YFSETQ. DNA of the CDR3: TGCTCTTCTCGGGAAAGGGGCGTTTCCTACAATGAGCAGTTCTTC. This sequence encodes CSSRERGVSYNEQFF.

This clonotype was recorded many times. The chain is built from TRBV20-1 and TRBJ2-1; D call uncertain. The CDR3 consists of 15 residues. V was trimmed by 2 bases and J by 4 bases, leaving 15 bases between them. Per germline, CDR1 DFQATT and CDR2 SNEGSKA (reference sequence). The CDR3 DNA sequence: TGCAGTGCTAGAACCGGACCGGCCACTTACAATGAGCAGTTCTTC. Protein product: CSARTGPATYNEQFF.

This clonotype has at least ten counts. The chain recombines TRBV30 with TRBJ2-3, with TRBD2 matching over 11 bases. The CDR3 has 14 residues. CDR1 and CDR2 (germline): GTSNPN, SVGIG (reference sequence). V lost 4 bases, J lost 6 bases, and 6 bases stayed unmatched. CDR3 region: CAWTTSGSGDTQYF. DNA for the CDR3: TGTGCCTGGACCACTAGCGGGAGTGGGGATACGCAGTATTTT.

The chain couples TRBV2 to TRBJ1-4; 9 bases agree with TRBD1. The CDR3 has 15 residues. After removal of 5 bases from V and 10 bases from J, the junction contained 11 bases not matched to a gene. Germline V gives CDR1 SNHLY, CDR2 FYNNEI. The CDR3 DNA reads TGTGCCAGCAGTTTTGAGGGACAGGGCCCAAGAAAACTGTTTTTT. This sequence encodes CASSFEGQGPRKLFF.

The chain carries TRBV20-1 and TRBJ2-3; TRBD2 matches 11 bases. This CDR3 comprises 17 residues. CDR1 DFQATT and CDR2 SNEGSKA come from the germline V gene (reference sequence). Trimming cost V 0 bases and J 5 bases; bases outside gene matches: 10. CDR3 nucleotides: TGCAGTGCTAGAGATCGGGCTAGCGGGAGGTTTGTAGATACGCAGTATTTT. This sequence encodes CSARDRASGRFVDTQYF.

This clonotype was counted a few times. CDR3 in DNA: TGTGCCAGCAGCGTAGACCATTTCCGAGCAGATACGCAGTATTTT. Translating it yields CASSVDHFRADTQYF. The chain employs TRBV9 and TRBJ2-3; D is uncertain. The CDR3 loop spans 15 amino acids. V lost 0 bases and J lost 4, with 12 bases in between. CDR1 and CDR2 (germline): SGDLS, YYNGEE.

This clonotype was counted ten times or more. DNA of the CDR3: TGTGCCAGCAGTTTTGTTAGGGGAGAGGGCAATCAGCCCCAGCATTTT. Residues: CASSFVRGEGNQPQHF. The rearrangement links TRBV28 to TRBJ1-5; maybe TRBD1 (5 bases). V dropped 3 bases and J dropped 2 bases, with 14 bases sitting between them. CDR3 length equals 16 residues. Germline CDR1 MDHEN, CDR2 SYDVKM.

This clonotype was seen ten or more times. V usage is TRBV7-2 and J usage is TRBJ2-5, with a weak D call TRBD2 (5 bases). Trimming pared 0 bases from V and 4 bases from J, leaving 12 bases between. This CDR3 spans 15 amino acids. The germline CDR1 and CDR2 sequences are SGHTA and FQGNSA. The chain's CDR3 is CASSLAGEWVETQYF. In DNA form, the CDR3 reads TGTGCCAGCAGCTTAGCGGGAGAATGGGTAGAGACCCAGTACTTC. Combining the CDR3 with reference TRBV7-2 and TRBJ2-5 gives the whole variable domain GAGVSQSPSNKVTEKGKDVELRCDPISGHTALYWYRQSLGQGLEFLIYFQGNSAPDKSGLPSDRFSAERTGGSVSTLTIQRTQQEDSAVYLCASSLAGEWVETQYFGPGTRLLVL.

The chain links TRBV10-3 to TRBJ2-1; no clear D gene. Germline values: CDR1 ENHRY, CDR2 SYGVKD. V was pared by 10 bases and J by 5 bases, with 18 bases between. This CDR3 comprises 14 residues. CDR3 amino acids: CATEGSRADNEQFF. The CDR3 nucleotides are TGTGCCACCGAAGGAAGTCGGGCCGACAATGAGCAGTTCTTC.

In its sample, this clonotype was seen many times. The rearrangement links TRBV6-5 to TRBJ1-1; D not resolved. CDR1 and CDR2 from the germline V gene are MNHEY and SVGAGI. The CDR3 has 14 amino acids. V lost 2 bases to trimming and J lost 1 base, with 8 bases between them. This chain's CDR3 is CASSYEVENTEAFF. The DNA for the CDR3 is TGTGCCAGCAGTTACGAGGTGGAGAACACTGAAGCTTTCTTT.

This clonotype appeared many times. V gene TRBV12-3 or TRBV12-4 combines with J gene TRBJ2-1, with 11 nucleotides matching TRBD1. The CDR3 is 15 amino acids. Trimming removed 7 bases from V and 7 bases from J; junction bases left unmatched: 9. CDR3 sequence (DNA): TGTGCCAGCACCGCGGGACAGGGGGTGAGAAATGAGCAGTTCTTC. Its translation: CASTAGQGVRNEQFF.

This clonotype was detected many times. J is TRBJ1-1 and V is TRBV7-9; D gene ambiguous. V gave up 7 bases and J gave up 5 bases, with 11 bases separating them. The CDR3 extends over 12 amino acids. The germline V gene has CDR1 SEHNR and CDR2 FQNEAQ (reference sequence). The CDR3 bases are TGTGCCAGCAATTTCGTCGATACTGAAGCTTTCTTT. The encoded protein is CASNFVDTEAFF.

The table lists this clonotype with a few counts. The CDR3 sequence is CASSVGKDGANVLTF. In DNA, the CDR3 is TGTGCCAGCAGCGTAGGAAAGGATGGGGCCAACGTCCTGACTTTC. The chain employs TRBV9 and TRBJ2-6; the D is unclear. The CDR3 sequence is 15 residues long. From germline, CDR1 is SGDLS and CDR2 YYNGEE. V shed 0 bases and J shed 3 bases, with 7 bases lying between them. Filled out from reference TRBV9 and TRBJ2-6, the complete variable domain reads DSGVTQTPKHLITATGQRVTLRCSPRSGDLSVYWYQQSLDQGLQFLIQYYNGEERAKGNILERFSAQQFPDLHSELNLSSLELGDSALYFCASSVGKDGANVLTFGAGSRLTVL.